One sample yielded the 2 T cell receptor beta chains listed below, sequenced in a study of CD8 T cells in ankylosing spondylitis. Using its own MiXCR run on the 5' RACE reads, TCRdb lists one record per CDR3 protein. The table shows about 200,000 distinct CDR3 sequences, with around 6.6% occurring only once. Which antigens these TCRs recognize remains unknown. General study results and limits: Under 10 highly homologous variants formed a TCR beta motif that appeared characteristic of ankylosing spondylitis blood.

What was sequenced was blood, either unsorted or a sorted T cell fraction (not recorded which). The receptors here all came from a male donor with ankylosing spondylitis.

This clonotype appeared many times. V gene TRBV30 combines with J gene TRBJ2-1; either TRBD1 or TRBD2 may fit D (5 bases each). The CDR3 is made up of 14 amino acids. Trimming left V 3 bases short and J 12 bases short, with 21 bases between. The germline CDR1 and CDR2 sequences are GTSNPN and SVGIG (reference sequence). CDR3 sequence reads: CAWSNAGTSLWQFF. The DNA for the CDR3 is TGTGCCTGGAGCAACGCCGGGACCTCCCTGTGGCAGTTCTTC.

The chain recombines TRBV5-1 with TRBJ2-5; 9 nucleotides match TRBD2. V shed 6 bases and J 5 bases; nucleotides not matched to a gene: 11. The germline gives CDR1 SGHRS, CDR2 YFSETQ. This CDR3 is 15 amino acids long. The CDR3 coding sequence is TGCGCCAGCAAGGGCTTCCGGCTAGCGGGGGAGACCCAGTACTTC. Amino acid sequence: CASKGFRLAGETQYF.